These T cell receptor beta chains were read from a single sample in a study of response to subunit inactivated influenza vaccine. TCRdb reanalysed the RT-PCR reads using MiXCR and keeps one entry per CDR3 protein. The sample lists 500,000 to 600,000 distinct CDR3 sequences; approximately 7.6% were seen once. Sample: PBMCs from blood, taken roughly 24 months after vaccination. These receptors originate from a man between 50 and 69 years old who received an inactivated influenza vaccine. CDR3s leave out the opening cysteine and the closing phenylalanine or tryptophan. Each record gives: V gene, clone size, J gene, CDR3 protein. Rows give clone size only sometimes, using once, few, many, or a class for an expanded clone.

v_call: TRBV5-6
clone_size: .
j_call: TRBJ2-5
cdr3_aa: ASSTHREETQY

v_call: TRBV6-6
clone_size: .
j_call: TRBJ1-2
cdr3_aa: ASSSRPSFS

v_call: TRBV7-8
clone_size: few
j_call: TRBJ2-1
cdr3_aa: ASSPLRNAAYNEQF

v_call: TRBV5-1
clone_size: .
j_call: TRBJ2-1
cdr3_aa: ASSLGAPAPSNEQF

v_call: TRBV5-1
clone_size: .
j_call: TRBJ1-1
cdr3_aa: ASSRLSGGNTEAF

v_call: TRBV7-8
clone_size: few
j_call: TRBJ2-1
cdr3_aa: ASIQTIWGNNEQF

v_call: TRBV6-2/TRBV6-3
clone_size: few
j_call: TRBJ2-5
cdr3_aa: ASSPAPRGTQY

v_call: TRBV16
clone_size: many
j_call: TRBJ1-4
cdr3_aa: ASSQWDSNEKLF

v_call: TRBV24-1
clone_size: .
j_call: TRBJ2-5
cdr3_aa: ATSDFTRRGQETQY

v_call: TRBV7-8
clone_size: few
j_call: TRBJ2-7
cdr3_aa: ASGTSGAYEQY

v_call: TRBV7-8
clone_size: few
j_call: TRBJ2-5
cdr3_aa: ASSLLEGMTQY

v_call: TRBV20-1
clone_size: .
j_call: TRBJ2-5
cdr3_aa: SARDLSGGGETQY

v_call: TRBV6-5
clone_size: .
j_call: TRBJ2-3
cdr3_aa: ASSYGGWMADTQY

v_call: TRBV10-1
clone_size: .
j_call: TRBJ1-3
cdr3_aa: AKREIGNTIY

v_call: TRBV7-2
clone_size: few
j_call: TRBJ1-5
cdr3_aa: ASSPTRGSNQPQH

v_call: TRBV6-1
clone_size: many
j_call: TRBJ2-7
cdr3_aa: ASSEGTAYEQY

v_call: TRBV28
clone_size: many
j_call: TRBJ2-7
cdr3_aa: ASSLGPRDRVNYEQY

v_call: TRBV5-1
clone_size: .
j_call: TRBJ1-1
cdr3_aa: ASSGGAEAF

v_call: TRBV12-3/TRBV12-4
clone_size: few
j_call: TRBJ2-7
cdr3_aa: EVRTPYEQY

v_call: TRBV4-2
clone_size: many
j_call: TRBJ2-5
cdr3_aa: ASSQGASGRVQETQY

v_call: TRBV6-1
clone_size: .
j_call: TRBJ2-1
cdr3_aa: ASGRGSGGAPYNEQF

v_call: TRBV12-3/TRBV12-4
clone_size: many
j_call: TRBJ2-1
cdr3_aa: ASRLYNEQF

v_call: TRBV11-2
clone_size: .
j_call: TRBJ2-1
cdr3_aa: ASSLLAGEMAEQF

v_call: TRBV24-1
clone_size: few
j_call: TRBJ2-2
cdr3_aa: ATSDLGGLHTGELF

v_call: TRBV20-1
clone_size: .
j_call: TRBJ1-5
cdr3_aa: SARDMRNPLTGPQH

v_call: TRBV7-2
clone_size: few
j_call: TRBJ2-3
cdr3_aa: ASSLSPTGAGSTQY

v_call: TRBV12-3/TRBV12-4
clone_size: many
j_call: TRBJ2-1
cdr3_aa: ASSLGTSEQF

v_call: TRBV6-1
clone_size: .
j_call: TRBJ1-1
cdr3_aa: ASRGPGFSNTEAF

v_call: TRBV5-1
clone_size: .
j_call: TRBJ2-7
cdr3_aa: ASRNAGTGEEQY

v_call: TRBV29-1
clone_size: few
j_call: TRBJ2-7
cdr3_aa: SVEDPGTGLYQQY

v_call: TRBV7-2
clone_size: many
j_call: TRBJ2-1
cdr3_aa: ASSLGVRRQF

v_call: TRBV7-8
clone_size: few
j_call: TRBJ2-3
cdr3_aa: ASSLSARRTRTDTQY

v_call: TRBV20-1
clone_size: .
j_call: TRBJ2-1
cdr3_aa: SARDRGAGINEQF

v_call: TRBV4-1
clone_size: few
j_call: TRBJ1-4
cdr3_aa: ASSQDAGAREKLF

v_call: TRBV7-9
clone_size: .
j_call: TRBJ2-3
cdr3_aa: ASSAGDRRTDTQY

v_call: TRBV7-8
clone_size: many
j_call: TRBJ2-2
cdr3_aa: ASSLDGVNANTGELF

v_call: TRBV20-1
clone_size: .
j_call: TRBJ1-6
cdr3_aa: GAPADRINSPLH

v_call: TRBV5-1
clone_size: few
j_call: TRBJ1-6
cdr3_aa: ASSLAAVDNSPLH

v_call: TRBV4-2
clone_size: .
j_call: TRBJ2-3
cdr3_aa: ASSQEGTGAGDTQY